The following is a T cell receptor beta chain sequence with its context. The antigen remains undetermined. J gave up 3 bases and V 5 bases, and 1 base lay outside the gene matches. Germline CDR1 reads SGHTA; CDR2 reads FQGTGA. There are 13 residues in the CDR3. The source of the sample is a study of T cell responses to AZD1222 COVID-19 vaccine. Sequencing used immunoSEQ multiplex PCR; TCRdb keeps in-frame clones, though not all of them. The sample includes 70,000 to 75,000 clones, 80% of them seen just once. Study-level findings and limits: As reported, nearly half of all spike-specific TCRs target variant regions that are unmutated. Donor demographics were predominantly white British with a female majority; clonal diversity may be underestimated.

The sequence was collected from an adult who received the AZD1222 COVID-19 vaccine. The chain carries TRBV7-3 and TRBJ1-5; 7 bases agree with TRBD1. The sequencing used peripheral blood, collected 28 days after the second AZD1222 dose. For the CDR3, the DNA is TGTGCCAGCAGCACAGGGGCCAATCAGCCCCAGCATTTT. Its translation is CASSTGANQPQHF.